What follows are 12 T cell receptor beta chains derived from one specimen sequenced in a study of T cell clonality in common variable immunodeficiency. Sequencing was performed with immunoSEQ multiplex PCR; in TCRdb, only in-frame clones are kept and a portion is missing. This repertoire holds some 54,000 clones, and none appear only once. The sample taken for sequencing was peripheral blood mononuclear cells. Source of these receptors: a person aged 18 to 70 in good health.

The table lists this clone with a few counts. Read coverage stops 3 residues before the CDR3 terminus; the germline J gene supplies the remainder. The rearrangement joins TRBV5-1 to TRBJ2-1; 12 bases match TRBD2. CDR1 and CDR2 (germline): SGHRS, YFSETQ. The CDR3 covers 17 residues. J gave up 9 bases and V 2 bases, and 12 bases lay outside the gene matches. The part of the CDR3 DNA that was read is TGCGCCAGCAGCTTAACTAGCGGGGGGCCTGAAGGCGGTGAG. Amino acids: CASSLTSGGPEGGE. The entire CDR3 protein reads CASSLTSGGPEGGEQFF.

This clone was counted ten times or more. With the read ending 3 residues before the CDR3 end, the germline J gene is used to fill in that end. V usage is TRBV18 and J usage is TRBJ2-3, with 7 nucleotides matching TRBD1. The V segment lost 3 bases and the J segment 1 base; nucleotides outside the gene matches: 1. The V gene's germline CDR1 is KGHSH and CDR2 LQKENI. The CDR3 is made up of 14 amino acids. The CDR3 DNA, read in part, is TGTGCCAGCTCACCCACAGGGGGCACAGATACG. Protein product: CASSPTGGTDT. The full CDR3 is CASSPTGGTDTQYF.

This clone was counted at least ten times. Coverage ceases 3 residues before the CDR3 finishes, and the germline J gene fills in the end. V is TRBV20-1 and J is TRBJ1-2, with TRBD1 matching 7 bases. The CDR3 contains 15 residues. The germline V gene has CDR1 DFQATT and CDR2 SNEGSKA (reference sequence). Germline trimming cut 2 bases from V and 0 bases from J; bases unmatched to any gene: 6. The part of the CDR3 DNA that was read is TGCAGTGCTAGACCCGGGACAGTAGCTAACTATGGC. Translating it yields CSARPGTVANYG. The whole CDR3 is CSARPGTVANYGYTF.

In its sample, this clone was seen many times. The read finishes 3 residues shy of the CDR3 end, and the germline J gene is used to complete it. This chain connects TRBV5-1 to TRBJ2-1; weak D call: TRBD2 (6 bases). The ends were cut back, 5 bases at V and 8 bases at J, with 17 bases in the middle. Germline loops: CDR1 SGHRS, CDR2 YFSETQ. The CDR3 is 14 residues long. Here the CDR3 reads CASSIGEVTDEQFF. The sequenced CDR3 bases are TGCGCCAGCAGTATAGGGGAGGTGACCGATGAG.

Points on this clone: The read is 3 residues too short to cover the CDR3 end, so that end is filled in from the germline J gene. The rearrangement links TRBV5-1 to TRBJ2-2, with D tentatively TRBD2 (5 bases). The germline V and J ends were trimmed by 6 bases and 2 bases, with 11 bases remaining between them. CDR3 length: 14 residues. CDR1 is SGHRS and CDR2 is YFSETQ in the germline V gene. The CDR3 DNA, read in part, is TGCGCCAGCACTTTAGCGACAAACACCGGGGAG. Its protein product is CASTLATNTGE. The entire CDR3 protein is CASTLATNTGELFF.

There are many counts of this clone. The CDR3 end lies 3 residues beyond the end of the read and is filled in from the germline J gene. The chain uses TRBV20-1 and TRBJ2-1; the D gene is possibly TRBD1 (6 bases). Germline V CDR1 and CDR2: DFQATT, SNEGSKA (reference sequence). The CDR3 length is 14 residues. Trimming took 3 bases from V and 2 from J, leaving 11 bases between them. CDR3 residues: CSARGHPPYNEQFF. Incomplete CDR3 DNA: TGCAGTGCTAGGGGACACCCACCCTACAATGAG.

This clone was seen at least ten times. The missing CDR3 end, 3 residues past where the read stops, is filled in from the germline J gene. The V call is TRBV5-1, the J call TRBJ2-5; no definite D call. V was clipped by 5 bases and J by 5 bases, with 7 bases between them. CDR1 is SGHRS, CDR2 YFSETQ, per germline. CDR3 length: 11 residues. The part of the CDR3 DNA that was read is TGCGCCAGCAGTAACTTGGAGACC. This translates into CASSNLET. The entire CDR3 is CASSNLETQYF.

At least ten counts were recorded for this clone. The CDR3 reads CASSPQQGLGETQYF. CDR3 DNA (partial): TGCGCCAGCAGCCCCCAACAGGGGTTGGGGGAGACC. The chain combines TRBV4-1 with TRBJ2-5; 7 bases agree with TRBD1. The read ends 3 residues early relative to the CDR3; the germline J gene fills the gap. The CDR3 consists of 15 residues. CDR1 and CDR2 from the germline V gene are MGHRA and YSYEKL. The V gene end was trimmed by 4 bases and the J gene end by 5 bases; junction bases not matched to a gene: 10.

In this sample, this clone turned up many times. The read finishes 3 residues shy of the CDR3 end, and the germline J gene is used to complete it. The chain carries TRBV5-4 and TRBJ2-1; 11 nucleotides agree with TRBD2. From germline, CDR1 is SGHNT and CDR2 YYREEE (reference sequence). The V gene end was trimmed by 2 bases and the J gene end by 4 bases; junction bases not matched to a gene: 2. The CDR3 extends over 15 amino acids. CDR3 sequence reads: CASSFRLAGYNEQFF. CDR3 bases read: TGTGCCAGCAGCTTCCGACTAGCGGGGTACAATGAG.

This clone was seen many times. The CDR3 end is not reached by the read, which stops 3 residues before it; the germline J gene fills it in. The rearrangement links TRBV30 to TRBJ2-4; tentatively, D is TRBD2 (6 bases). The CDR3 has 13 residues. Germline CDR1 is GTSNPN and CDR2 is SVGIG (reference sequence). Trimming took 5 bases from V and 2 from J, leaving 10 bases between them. The CDR3 loop is CAWAGTSKNIQYF. The CDR3 DNA, read in part, is TGTGCCTGGGCCGGGACTTCCAAAAACATT.

This clone was seen many times. The read finishes 3 residues shy of the CDR3 end, and the germline J gene is used to complete it. V gene TRBV29-1 combines with J gene TRBJ1-1, with TRBD1 identical over 7 bases. The CDR3 loop spans 13 amino acids. Germline CDR1 is SQVTM and CDR2 is ANQGSEA. Trimming took 7 bases from V and 3 from J; bases not matched to a gene: 8. CDR3 DNA (partial): TGCAGCGCTCGGACAGGAGGGGACACTGAA. It specifies CSARTGGDTE. The whole CDR3 sequence is CSARTGGDTEAFF.

Comment on this clone: The sequence runs out 3 residues before the end of the CDR3; the remainder is reconstructed from the germline J gene. V gene TRBV7-9 combines with J gene TRBJ2-2; tentatively, D is TRBD1 (6 bases). CDR1 is SEHNR and CDR2 is FQNEAQ in the germline V gene (reference sequence). This CDR3 is 15 amino acids long. V lost 5 bases to trimming and J lost 3 bases, with 13 bases between them. CDR3 region: CASSRTGQHTGELFF. The sequenced part of the CDR3 DNA is TGTGCCAGCAGCCGCACAGGGCAGCACACCGGGGAG.